These T cell receptor beta chains were read from a single sample in a study of T-cell memory formation after mild COVID-19. TCRdb recomputed calls from the 5' RACE reads with MiXCR, one row per CDR3 protein. The table includes approximately 260,000 distinct CDR3 sequences, 15% to 20% detected once. The material sequenced was PBMCs or a T cell subset sorted from them (not recorded which). The receptors were gathered from a young man who had mild COVID-19 (a few samples of this study predate the infection). Cell type and time point are not known. CDR3s include the opening cysteine and the closing phenylalanine or tryptophan. D genes are given only for firm matches. The size entry is marked missing in some rows and otherwise reads once, few, many or a size class.

cdr3_length,j_call,clone_size,d_call,v_call,cdr3_nt,cdr3_aa
15,TRBJ1-6,few,TRBD1,TRBV5-5,TGTGCCAGCAGCTTGGCGGGACAGGGATGGTCACCCCTCCACTTT,CASSLAGQGWSPLHF
11,TRBJ2-7,many,-,TRBV7-3,TGTGCCAGCTTTTCCGCTGACGAGCAGTACTTC,CASFSADEQYF
14,TRBJ1-1,many,-,TRBV11-2,TGTGCCAGCAGCTTGGGGGTTGGGAACACTGAAGCTTTCTTT,CASSLGVGNTEAFF
14,TRBJ1-1,few,-,TRBV10-3,TGTGCCTCAGGGGATGTAGGGGCTGGGACTGAAGCTTTCTTT,CASGDVGAGTEAFF
15,TRBJ2-1,few,TRBD2,TRBV20-1,TGCAGTGCTAGTGTTCGGCGGGGGGTCCAAAATGAGCAGTTCTTC,CSASVRRGVQNEQFF
15,TRBJ1-4,-,-,TRBV5-1,TGCGCCAGCAGGCCCGAATCCGGGGGGAATGAAAAACTGTTTTTT,CASRPESGGNEKLFF
15,TRBJ2-7,-,TRBD2,TRBV11-2,TGTGCCAGCAGCCCCCAACTAGCGGGGGTCAACGAGCAGTACTTC,CASSPQLAGVNEQYF
17,TRBJ2-2,few,TRBD1,TRBV19,TGTGCCAGTAGTAGGGGACAGGGGAGGCTCGACACCGGGGAGCTGTTTTTT,CASSRGQGRLDTGELFF
15,TRBJ1-5,-,-,TRBV2,TGTGCCAGCAGACCGTACAGGGATGGCAATCAGCCCCAGCATTTT,CASRPYRDGNQPQHF
13,TRBJ1-1,-,-,TRBV6-5,TGTGCCAGCAGTTACAGGTCGAACACTGAAGCTTTCTTT,CASSYRSNTEAFF
15,TRBJ1-1,-,-,TRBV6-1,TGTGCCTCCAGGGAAATGCGGGGTGGGAACACTGAAGCTTTCTTT,CASREMRGGNTEAFF
17,TRBJ1-1,few,-,TRBV4-1,TGCGCCAGCAGCAAACCCACGGGGGTTTTCGGGAACACTGAAGCTTTCTTT,CASSKPTGVFGNTEAFF
15,TRBJ2-3,-,-,TRBV4-3,TGCGCCAGCAGCCAAGATGTCCCCACCACAGATACGCAGTATTTT,CASSQDVPTTDTQYF
13,TRBJ1-6,-,TRBD1,TRBV29-1,TGCAGCGTTGAGACAGGGGAGAATTCACCCCTCCACTTT,CSVETGENSPLHF
16,TRBJ2-1,-,TRBD2,TRBV2,TGTGCCAGCAGTGACATCGCTAGCGGGGCCATCAATGAGCAGTTCTTC,CASSDIASGAINEQFF
14,TRBJ2-2,few,TRBD1,TRBV7-9,TGTGCCAGCAGCTGGGACAGGGCCCCCGGGGAGCTGTTTTTT,CASSWDRAPGELFF
16,TRBJ1-1,few,TRBD1,TRBV7-8,TGTGCCAGCAGCCTCAGGGGGGGTAGTCGTGACACTGAAGCTTTCTTT,CASSLRGGSRDTEAFF
16,TRBJ2-5,-,TRBD2,TRBV5-1,TGCGCCAGCAGCTCGGGGGGACTAGCGGGCCAAGAGACCCAGTACTTC,CASSSGGLAGQETQYF
14,TRBJ1-6,once,-,TRBV6-2/TRBV6-3,TGTGCCAGCAGCCCACGGGGAAGAGGCTCACCCCTCCACTTT,CASSPRGRGSPLHF
14,TRBJ1-2,many,-,TRBV6-5,TGTGCCAGCAGTCAACCCCCCGGGGAGGGGGGCTACACCTTC,CASSQPPGEGGYTF
14,TRBJ2-5,few,-,TRBV7-7,TGTGCCAGCAGGGGTGGAGGTCCGCAAGAGACCCAGTACTTC,CASRGGGPQETQYF
13,TRBJ2-7,-,-,TRBV7-8,TGTGCCAGCAGCTTAGAGGCCCGGACTGAGCAGTACTTC,CASSLEARTEQYF
15,TRBJ1-5,few,TRBD1,TRBV20-1,TGCAGTGCTTTTCAGACAGGGGGCAACAATCAGCCCCAGCATTTT,CSAFQTGGNNQPQHF
13,TRBJ2-2,-,-,TRBV28,TGTGCCAGCGCAGGGGCGGGCACCGGGGAGCTGTTTTTT,CASAGAGTGELFF
16,TRBJ1-5,-,-,TRBV10-1,TGCGCCAGCAGTGGGGGGCGCGCGCGCGCGGATCAGCCCCAGCATTTT,CASSGGRARADQPQHF
14,TRBJ1-5,-,-,TRBV6-4,TGTGCCAGCAGTGACATCCCGTTCTCTCAGCCCCAGCATTTT,CASSDIPFSQPQHF
17,TRBJ2-7,-,TRBD2,TRBV4-3,TGCGCCAGCAGCCAAGATCGGCTAGCGGGGGCCTCCTACGAGCAGTACTTC,CASSQDRLAGASYEQYF
15,TRBJ2-3,few,-,TRBV7-2,TGTGCCAGCAGCGCCCGACAGGGAGGGGCAGATACGCAGTATTTT,CASSARQGGADTQYF
14,TRBJ1-2,-,-,TRBV12-3/TRBV12-4,TGTGCCAGCAGTTTATCAAGGGGTAACTATGGCTACACCTTC,CASSLSRGNYGYTF
13,TRBJ1-2,few,-,TRBV6-5,TGTGCCAGCAGTCCCGACAGGATGAGTGGCTACACCTTC,CASSPDRMSGYTF
17,TRBJ1-5,-,TRBD1,TRBV6-5,TGTGCCAGCAGTTTACTGGGGACAGCTAATAGCAATCAGCCCCAGCATTTT,CASSLLGTANSNQPQHF
15,TRBJ1-3,many,-,TRBV16,TGTGCCAGCAGCCAATCCAGGCCCTCTGGAAACACCATATATTTT,CASSQSRPSGNTIYF
14,TRBJ1-2,few,-,TRBV6-5,TGTGCCAGCAGTCGCACCGGACAGAACCATGGCTACACCTTC,CASSRTGQNHGYTF